This T cell receptor (beta chain) stems from a study of T-cell memory formation after mild COVID-19 (dated by TCRdb to the early 2020s). In the study overall: TCR sequence clusters from the two donors were largely donor specific. Longitudinal TCRalpha and TCRbeta repertoire sequencing tracked T-cell clones expanding and contracting after mild COVID-19 in two donors. Two young, previously healthy adult volunteers made up the cohort, one male and one female.

Beyond this particular receptor, the publication reports: SARS-CoV-2 specificity of the second-wave clones peaking on day 37 was not confirmed. The detection of some responding clones in pre-infection memory suggests that pre-existing cross-reactive memory T cells joined the SARS-CoV-2 response. Balanced CD4/CD8 phenotypes were observed for clones contracting from day 15 to 85, whereas a bias towards CD4+ was observed for a second wave of clones expanding from day 15 to 37. Contracting CD4+ clones appeared mostly in the CM and EM memory subsets, whereas CD8+ clones were enriched in EMRA. Only two mild cases were covered by the study, and larger cohorts that include severe cases with pre-infection samples were considered necessary.

Ends trimmed: V by 7 bases, J by 5 bases; bases unmatched to a gene: 9. For CDR1 and CDR2, the germline V gene (reference sequence) lists LNHDA and SQIVND. Its CDR3 holds 16 amino acids, cysteine through phenylalanine. Of the read, only the CDR3 DNA is kept; its 48 bases are in frame from base 1. Sequencing used an Illumina NovaSeq 6000. TCRalpha and TCRbeta cDNA libraries were built by 5'RACE with constant-segment primers, adding sample barcodes and unique molecular identifiers. RNA was extracted from every sample with Trizol reagent. Library amplification was performed in two PCR steps, and a second sample barcode and Illumina TruSeq adapters were introduced in the second step. The libraries were sequenced on an Illumina NovaSeq using 2 x 150 bp paired-end reads. The original methods were these. The reads were demultiplexed and collapsed into UMI-guided consensus sequences using migec v1.2.7. With mixcr v2.1.11, UMI consensuses were aligned to TRA and TRB V and J templates and assembled into clonotypes. A clonotype was counted as expanded or contracted only when both edgeR and NoisET called the clonotype significant, with the noise models trained on biological replicates. For edgeR calls, a false discovery rate-adjusted p below 0.01 and a log2 fold-change threshold of 1 were applied. As an exploratory analysis of dynamics, max-normalized trajectories of the 1000 most abundant clonotypes were examined with PCA combined with hierarchical clustering. Each responding clone was given a CD4 or CD8 phenotype based on the CD4+ and CD8+ repertoires, which had been sequenced separately. Using fastp at Q25 and MiXCR, TCRdb reprocessed the public reads and kept productive beta chains. Records with the same CDR3 protein are collapsed into one entry carrying the most frequent genes and DNA. What appears here as the V and J calls and clone size reflects TCRdb's work, not the paper's. The table for this sample lists a few hundred thousand distinct CDR3 sequences; approximately 24% of them were counted only once. 7.5% to 10% of the sample lies in the top ten.

Ten or more counts support this clonotype. It lacks a known antigen. There are no base qualities to consult, and no much larger clone falls within one base. Ficoll-Paque density gradient centrifugation was used to isolate PBMCs. The chain is assembled from TRBV19 and TRBJ1-6; 9 bases in between match TRBD1. Specimen: PBMCs or a T cell subset sorted from them (not recorded which). The clonotype comes from an adult woman who had mild COVID-19 (a few samples of this study predate the infection). The sample titles of this study are shuffled in the database, so cell type and time point are left out; the donor was told from shared clones. This receptor has the CDR3 CASNRDRVDNNSPLHF. The nucleotides read TGTGCCAGTAACAGGGACAGGGTCGATAATAATTCACCCCTCCACTTT.